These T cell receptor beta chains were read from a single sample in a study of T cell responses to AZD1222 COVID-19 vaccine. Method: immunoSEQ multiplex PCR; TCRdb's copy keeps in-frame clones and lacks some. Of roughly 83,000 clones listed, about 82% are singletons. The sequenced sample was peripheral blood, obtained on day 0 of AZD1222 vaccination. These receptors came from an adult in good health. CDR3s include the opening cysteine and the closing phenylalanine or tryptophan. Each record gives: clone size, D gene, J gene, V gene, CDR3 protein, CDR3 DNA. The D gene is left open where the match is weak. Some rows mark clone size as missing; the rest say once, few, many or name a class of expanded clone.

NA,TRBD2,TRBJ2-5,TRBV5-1,CASSPAWTSGGRQETQYF,TGCGCCAGCAGCCCGGCATGGACTAGCGGGGGACGCCAAGAGACCCAGTACTTC
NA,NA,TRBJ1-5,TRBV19,CATGQPNQPQHF,TGTGCCACCGGACAGCCGAATCAGCCCCAGCATTTT
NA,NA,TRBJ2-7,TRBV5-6,CASSWGGGREQYF,TGTGCCAGCAGCTGGGGAGGGGGGCGCGAGCAGTACTTC
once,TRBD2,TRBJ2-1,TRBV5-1,CASSLAGGYYNEQFF,TGCGCCAGCAGCCTAGCGGGGGGTTACTACAATGAGCAGTTCTTC
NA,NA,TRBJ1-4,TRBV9,CASSLGLRGYEKLFF,TGTGCCAGCAGCCTAGGGCTACGGGGGTATGAAAAACTGTTTTTT
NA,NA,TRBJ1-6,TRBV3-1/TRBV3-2,CASSQPGIGSPLHF,TGCGCCAGCAGCCAGCCAGGGATAGGGTCACCCCTCCACTTT
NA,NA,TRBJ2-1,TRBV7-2,CASSFRDSKHNEQFF,TGTGCCAGCAGCTTCCGGGACTCCAAGCACAATGAGCAGTTCTTC
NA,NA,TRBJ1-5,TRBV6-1,CASSETGHQPQHF,TGTGCCAGCAGTGAAACAGGGCACCAGCCCCAGCATTTT
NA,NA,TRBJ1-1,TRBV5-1,CASSLAGTNTEAFF,TGCGCCAGCAGCCTCGCCGGGACGAACACTGAAGCTTTCTTT
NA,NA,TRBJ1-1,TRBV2,CASSPQHRAFF,TGTGCCAGCAGCCCGCAACACCGAGCTTTCTTT
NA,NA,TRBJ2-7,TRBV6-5,CASRPRDAYEQYF,TGTGCCAGCAGGCCAAGGGACGCCTACGAGCAGTACTTC
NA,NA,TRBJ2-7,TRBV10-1,CASSPLPRGGYEQYF,TGCGCCAGCAGCCCCCTCCCGAGGGGGGGCTACGAGCAGTACTTC
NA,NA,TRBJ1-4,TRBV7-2,CASSPGRPLFF,TGTGCCAGCAGCCCGGGACGCCCACTGTTTTTT
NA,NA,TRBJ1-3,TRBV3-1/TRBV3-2,CATHDSRSTIYF,TGTGCCACCCACGACTCCAGGAGCACCATATATTTT
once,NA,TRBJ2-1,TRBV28,CASSLEPHNEQFF,TGTGCCAGCAGCCTCGAACCCCACAATGAGCAGTTCTTC
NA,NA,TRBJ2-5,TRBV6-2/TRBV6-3,CASSFRGIVKTQYF,TGTGCCAGCAGTTTCCGGGGTATCGTGAAGACCCAGTACTTC
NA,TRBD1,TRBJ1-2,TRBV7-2,CASSARQGHGYTF,TGTGCCAGCAGCGCCCGACAGGGGCATGGCTACACCTTC
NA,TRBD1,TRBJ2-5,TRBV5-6,CASALTGKTQYF,TGTGCCAGCGCTTTGACAGGGAAGACCCAGTACTTC
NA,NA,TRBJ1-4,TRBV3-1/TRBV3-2,CASSPSWGRMIGEKLFF,TGTGCCAGCAGCCCCAGTTGGGGACGGATGATAGGTGAAAAACTGTTTTTT
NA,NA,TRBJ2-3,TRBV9,CASSVAHTSTDTQYF,TGTGCCAGCAGCGTAGCCCATACTAGCACAGATACGCAGTATTTT
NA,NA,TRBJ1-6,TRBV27,CATAINNSPLHF,TGTGCCACCGCGATAAATAATTCACCCCTCCACTTT
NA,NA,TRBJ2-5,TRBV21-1,CASSKVKSYQGTAQETQYF,TGTGCCAGCAGCAAAGTAAAGTCGTATCAGGGAACAGCCCAAGAGACCCAGTACTTC
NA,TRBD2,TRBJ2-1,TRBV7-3,CASSLAPGLAATSYNEQFF,TGTGCCAGCAGCTTGGCACCGGGACTAGCGGCCACCTCCTACAATGAGCAGTTCTTC
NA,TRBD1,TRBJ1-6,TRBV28,CASSLVGQGDSPLHF,TGTGCCAGCAGTTTGGTGGGACAGGGCGATTCACCCCTCCACTTT
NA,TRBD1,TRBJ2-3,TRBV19,CASSPGQSTDTQYF,TGTGCCAGTAGTCCGGGACAGAGCACAGATACGCAGTATTTT
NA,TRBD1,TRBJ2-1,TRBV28,CASSGFRDRHNEQFF,TGTGCCAGCAGTGGGTTCCGGGACAGGCACAATGAGCAGTTCTTC
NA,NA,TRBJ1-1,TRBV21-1,CASSKGGAGTNTEAFF,TGTGCCAGCAGCAAAGGGGGGGCTGGAACGAACACTGAAGCTTTCTTT
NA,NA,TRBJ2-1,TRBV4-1,CASSQASSSYNEQFF,TGCGCCAGCAGCCAAGCATCATCCTCCTACAATGAGCAGTTCTTC
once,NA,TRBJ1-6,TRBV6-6,CASSYTGQWGSPLHF,TGTGCCAGCAGTTACACAGGGCAATGGGGTTCACCCCTCCACTTT
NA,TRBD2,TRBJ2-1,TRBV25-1,CASRGTSAAEQFF,TGTGCCAGCAGGGGGACTAGCGCGGCTGAGCAGTTCTTC
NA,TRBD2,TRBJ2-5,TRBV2,CASRAGGEETQYF,TGTGCCAGCAGGGCGGGGGGGGAAGAGACCCAGTACTTC
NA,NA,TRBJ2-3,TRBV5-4,CASSLNRQGRTDTQYF,TGTGCCAGCAGCTTGAATAGGCAGGGCAGGACAGATACGCAGTATTTT
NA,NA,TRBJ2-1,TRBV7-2,CASSLVFLWEQFF,TGTGCCAGCAGCTTAGTCTTTTTGTGGGAGCAGTTCTTC
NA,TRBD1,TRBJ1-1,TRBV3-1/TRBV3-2,CASSRGTGGSEAFF,TGTGCCAGCAGCCGGGGAACAGGGGGGAGTGAAGCTTTCTTT